The entry below gives a single T cell receptor (beta chain) sequence along with its context. The V gene's germline CDR1 is LNHNV and CDR2 YYDKDF (reference sequence). Germline trimming cut 6 bases from V and 6 bases from J; bases unmatched to any gene: 5. The length of the CDR3 is 12 residues. The sample is drawn from a study of blood T cell repertoires in COVID-19. Study as a whole: Acute-phase and convalescent COVID-19 samples originated in the United States, Italy and Spain. From T cells, B-cell-depleted T cells, or PBMCs came the material, which was cDNA or gDNA.

In the authors' workflow: Researchers report that nucleated cell counts were estimated from reference gene primer amplification. Sequenced by immunoSEQ multiplex PCR; TCRdb stores in-frame clones only, minus some. V and J calls and clone size are those listed in that table; D and trimming were worked out from the DNA. This table holds about 110,000 clones, roughly 84% found once. The chain is built from TRBV15 and TRBJ2-7, with TRBD1 matching over 7 bases. This receptor was identified in a woman between 65 and 79 years old with acute or convalescent COVID-19. The sample comprised peripheral blood. CDR3 in DNA: TGTGCCACCAGGTCCCCAGGGGGCGAGCAGTACTTC. Its protein product is CATRSPGGEQYF.